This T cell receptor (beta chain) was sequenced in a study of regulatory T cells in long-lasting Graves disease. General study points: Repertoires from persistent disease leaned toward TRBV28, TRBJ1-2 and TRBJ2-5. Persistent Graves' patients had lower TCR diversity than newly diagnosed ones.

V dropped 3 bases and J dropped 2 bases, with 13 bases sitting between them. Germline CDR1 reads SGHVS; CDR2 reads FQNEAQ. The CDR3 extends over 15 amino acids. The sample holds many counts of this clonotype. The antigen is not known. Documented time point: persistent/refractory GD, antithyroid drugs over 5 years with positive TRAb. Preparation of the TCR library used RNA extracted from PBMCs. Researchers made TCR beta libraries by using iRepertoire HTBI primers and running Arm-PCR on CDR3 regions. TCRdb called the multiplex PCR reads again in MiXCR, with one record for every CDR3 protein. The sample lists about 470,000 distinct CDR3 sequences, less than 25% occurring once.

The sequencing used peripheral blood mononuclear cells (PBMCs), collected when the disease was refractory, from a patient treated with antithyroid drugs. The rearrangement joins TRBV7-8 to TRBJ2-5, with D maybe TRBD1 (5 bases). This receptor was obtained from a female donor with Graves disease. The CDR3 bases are TGTGCCAGCAGCTTTGAAGGGGAAACACAAGAGACCCAGTACTTC. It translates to CASSFEGETQETQYF.